What follows are 11 T cell receptor beta chains derived from one specimen sequenced in a study of control samples from healthy donors and cancer patients. Generated by immunoSEQ multiplex PCR, the TCRdb table keeps only in-frame clones and is missing some. The sample has some 160,000 clones; around 96% are singletons. Sequences were obtained from blood. Every receptor here comes from a woman aged 40-49 years in good health.

V is TRBV6-5 and J is TRBJ1-3, with a tentative D call TRBD1 (5 bases). The CDR3 covers 14 residues. Germline loops: CDR1 MNHEY, CDR2 SVGAGI. V was shortened by 2 bases and J by 1 base, with 6 bases between the two germline ends. CDR3 amino acids: CASSYGGSGNTIYF. CDR3 coding DNA: TGTGCCAGCAGTTACGGGGGTTCTGGAAACACCATATATTTT.

The chain joins TRBV19 to TRBJ1-1; possible D gene TRBD1, 5 bases. V was clipped by 9 bases and J by 5 bases, with 22 bases between them. CDR1 and CDR2 from the germline V gene are LNHDA and SQIVND (reference sequence). The CDR3 runs to 15 residues. The CDR3, as DNA: TGTGCCAGCCGCTTCTCTGTCGAGGGGCGGACTGAAGCTTTCTTT. Translation: CASRFSVEGRTEAFF.

This sequence joins TRBV3-1 (or the pseudogene TRBV3-2) and TRBJ1-1, with D tentatively TRBD1 (5 bases). CDR1 and CDR2 (germline): LGHDT, YNNKEL (reference sequence). The V and J ends lost 3 bases and 1 base respectively, with 12 bases between them. This CDR3 spans 15 amino acids. This chain's CDR3 is CASSQGTYSNTEAFF. The CDR3 coding sequence is TGTGCCAGCAGCCAGGGGACCTACTCGAACACTGAAGCTTTCTTT.

The chain has TRBV28 and TRBJ1-4, with TRBD1 as a possible D gene (5 bases). V lost 3 bases to trimming and J lost 7 bases, with 24 bases between them. The CDR3 has 18 residues. CDR1 and CDR2 from the germline V gene are MDHEN and SYDVKM. CDR3 bases: TGTGCCAGCAGTTTCCCTTTAAGGTTGTCGGGGGTAGCTGAAAAACTGTTTTTT. It is translated as CASSFPLRLSGVAEKLFF. Looking up the rest from reference TRBV28 and TRBJ1-4 gives the full variable domain: DVKVTQSSRYLVKRTGEKVFLECVQDMDHENMFWYRQDPGLGLRLIYFSYDVKMKEKGDIPEGYSVSREKKERFSLILESASTNQTSMYLCASSFPLRLSGVAEKLFFGSGTQLSVL.

V is TRBV27 and J is TRBJ1-1; the match to TRBD1 covers 7 bases. The CDR3 runs 14 residues. With 9 bases clipped from V and 4 bases from J, the junction kept 11 bases outside the gene matches. Germline V gives CDR1 MNHEY, CDR2 SMNVEV (reference sequence). The CDR3, as DNA: TGTGCCAGTAGAAGACAGGGACGCGCCACTGAAGCTTTCTTT. Its protein is CASRRQGRATEAFF.

The gene calls are TRBV15 and TRBJ1-2; D unclear. Germline V gene lookup returns CDR1 LNHNV and CDR2 YYDKDF (reference sequence). The CDR3 is made up of 15 amino acids. Trimming stripped 0 bases from V and 6 bases from J, with 14 bases between. The CDR3 sequence: CATSRDLLNSDGYTF. For the CDR3, the DNA is TGTGCCACCAGCAGAGATTTGTTGAACTCCGATGGCTACACCTTC.

CDR3 DNA sequence: TGTGCCAGCAGTTTGGGGAGAAATAATTCACCCCTCCACTTT. Translating gives CASSLGRNNSPLHF. This sequence joins TRBV6-5 and TRBJ1-6, with D unclear. Germline-derived CDR1 and CDR2 are MNHEY and SVGAGI. This CDR3 is 14 amino acids long. V lost 4 bases and J lost 5, with 9 bases in between.

This clone has just a few counts. The rearrangement uses TRBV7-8 and TRBJ2-5, with D possibly TRBD1 on 6 matching bases. The CDR3 spans 14 residues. The V end lost 3 bases, the J end lost 5 bases, and 13 bases lay between the germline ends. Germline CDR1 and CDR2: SGHVS and FQNEAQ. CDR3 nucleotides: TGTGCCAGCAGCTTGGGGAGCCAGGGGGAGACCCAGTACTTC. This codes for CASSLGSQGETQYF.

This clone is a singleton in its sample. The rearrangement links TRBV12-5 to TRBJ1-1; maybe TRBD1 (6 bases). The CDR3 is made up of 16 amino acids. Germline-derived CDR1 and CDR2 are LGHNT and FRNRAP. With 4 bases removed from V and 3 bases from J, the gap between germline ends came to 18 bases. This CDR3 reads CASGSYRVTTDTEAFF. The DNA for the CDR3 is TGTGCTAGTGGTTCGTACAGGGTTACAACGGACACTGAAGCTTTCTTT.

The chain has TRBV27 and TRBJ2-7; D tentatively reads TRBD1 or TRBD2 (5 bases each). CDR1 is MNHEY and CDR2 is SMNVEV in the germline V gene (reference sequence). Deletions cut 5 bases from V and 1 base from J, with 12 bases between. The CDR3 length is 14 residues. CDR3 residues: CASSTGTPSYEQYF. DNA of the CDR3: TGTGCCAGCAGTACCGGGACGCCTTCCTACGAGCAGTACTTC.

The V gene is TRBV5-1, the J gene TRBJ2-5, with 7 bases identical to TRBD2. Germline V gene sequence: CDR1 SGHRS, CDR2 YFSETQ. The V segment lost 0 bases and the J segment 4 bases; nucleotides outside the gene matches: 3. The CDR3 has 14 residues. This CDR3 is CASSLGREGETQYF. CDR3 nucleotides: TGCGCCAGCAGCTTGGGAAGGGAGGGAGAGACCCAGTACTTC.